The sequence of this TCR beta chain was determined in a study of OX40 agonist ivuxolimab in advanced cancers. Study-wide findings and caveats: In a subset of nonresponders, normalized T-cell clonal expansion was also low.

The investigators sampled blood at baseline, at cycle 4 day 1, and at cycle 7 day 1. About this clone: The antigen remains unidentified.

The CDR3 has 15 amino acids. The germline V gene encodes CDR1 SGDLS and CDR2 YYNGEE. V was shortened by 0 bases and J by 5 bases, with 14 bases between the two germline ends. The assay was immunoSEQ multiplex PCR, and TCRdb's table has in-frame clones only and misses some. Counted here are roughly 100,000 clones, around four fifths occurring once; the ten biggest clones make up more than 0.95%. The receptor comes from an adult with an advanced solid tumor such as melanoma, head and neck, liver or kidney cancer. The rearrangement links TRBV9 to TRBJ2-5, with a possible D match to TRBD2 (6 bases). Sequencing used CD4+ or CD8+ T cells sorted from blood, obtained in a trial of the OX40 agonist ivuxolimab. The CDR3 here is CASSVEDEAGETQYF. Written as DNA, the CDR3 is TGTGCCAGCAGCGTAGAAGACGAGGCGGGGGAGACCCAGTACTTC.